Included here is one T cell receptor beta chain sequence, with context. Its cognate antigen is unknown. Repertoires were generated with immunoSEQ multiplex PCR, while TCRdb's copy carries only in-frame clones and drops some. This sample has millions of clones, with roughly 91% found just once. Cells designated naive CD8 were CD45RO-negative and were positively selected for CCR7, with terminally differentiated effector memory CD45RA+ cells excluded. The record originates from a study of shared clonotypes between healthy human individuals. Study-level results: The diversity represented, both genetic and in exposure history, was limited by few donors.

The CDR3 totals 15 residues. The V and J ends lost 3 bases and 1 base respectively, with 12 bases between them. This clonotype was sampled from a man between 18 and 35 years old in good health. Some clones in this sample may be carry-over from other donors' samples. The rearrangement joins TRBV23-1 to TRBJ2-5, with TRBD2 as a possible D gene (6 bases). TRBV23-1 is annotated as an ORF whose role is uncertain. Sequenced: naive CD8+ T cells from PBMCs. The CDR3 DNA reads TGCGCCAGCAGTCACCCGTCGGGGGTCCAAGAGACCCAGTACTTC. The encoded protein is CASSHPSGVQETQYF.